The 2 T cell receptor beta chains given below trace back to one sample, sequenced in a study of T cell responses to AZD1222 COVID-19 vaccine. Clones were sequenced by immunoSEQ multiplex PCR, and TCRdb holds only the in-frame ones, with some missing. This table has around 150,000 clones, roughly 90% appearing once. This specimen consisted of peripheral blood, obtained 28 days after the second AZD1222 dose. The receptors shown here come from an adult who received the AZD1222 COVID-19 vaccine.

The chain joins TRBV3-1 (or the pseudogene TRBV3-2) to TRBJ2-3; D remains ambiguous. CDR1 LGHDT and CDR2 YNNKEL come from the germline V gene (reference sequence). With 0 bases removed from V and 6 bases from J, the gap between germline ends came to 4 bases. This CDR3 is built from 12 residues. CDR3 residues: CASSQESDTQYF. CDR3 nucleotides: TGTGCCAGCAGCCAAGAATCGGATACGCAGTATTTT.

The J gene is TRBJ1-6, the V gene TRBV6-5; 9 bases fit TRBD1. In germline, CDR1 is MNHEY, CDR2 SVGAGI. This CDR3 comprises 15 residues. The V gene end was trimmed by 0 bases and the J gene end by 6 bases; junction bases not matched to a gene: 0. CDR3 sequence reads: CASSYSGQGNSPLHF. CDR3 DNA: TGTGCCAGCAGTTACTCGGGACAGGGTAATTCACCCCTCCACTTT.